These 5 T cell receptor beta chains share one sample of origin, sequenced in a study of cytomegalovirus exposure and HLA in healthy donors. It was with 60 Vbeta and 13 Jbeta primers that the PCR ran. TCRdb's table, derived via immunoSEQ multiplex PCR, lists solely in-frame clones and lacks some. The sample yields under 150,000 clones, 75% to 85% seen once. Sequencing was carried out using PBMCs. The receptors here all came from a male donor in good health and CMV-seronegative.

The chain combines TRBV5-1 with TRBJ2-5, with 12 bases lining up with TRBD2. The ends lost 3 bases at V and 3 bases at J; junction bases unmatched: 6. The CDR3 is made up of 16 amino acids. Germline CDR1 and CDR2: SGHRS and YFSETQ. DNA of the CDR3: TGCGCCAGCAGCTCTCAAGGACTAGCGGGGAAAGAGACCCAGTACTTC. Amino acid sequence: CASSSQGLAGKETQYF.

V usage is TRBV5-1 and J usage is TRBJ1-2, with 7 bases fitting TRBD1. Per germline, CDR1 SGHRS and CDR2 YFSETQ. This CDR3 is built from 15 residues. J gave up 3 bases and V 2 bases, and 7 bases lay outside the gene matches. The CDR3 loop is CASSFKGAQDYGYTF. The CDR3 DNA reads as TGCGCCAGCAGCTTCAAGGGGGCGCAGGACTATGGCTACACCTTC.

V usage is TRBV5-1 and J usage is TRBJ2-3, with a weak D call TRBD2 (7 bases). The CDR3 covers 13 residues. Germline CDR1 reads SGHRS; CDR2 reads YFSETQ. V was clipped by 5 bases and J by 5 bases, with 12 bases between them. The CDR3: CASRGGQGDTQYF. The CDR3 bases are TGCGCCAGCAGGGGGGGGCAGGGAGATACGCAGTATTTT.

The rearrangement uses TRBV19 and TRBJ1-1; D gene uncertain. The CDR3 extends over 15 amino acids. The V gene's germline CDR1 is LNHDA and CDR2 SQIVND (reference sequence). Trimming cost V 7 bases and J 1 base, with 16 bases left between them. CDR3 loop: CASTSVPGQNTEAFF. DNA of the CDR3: TGTGCCAGTACCTCCGTTCCGGGTCAGAACACTGAAGCTTTCTTT.

V is TRBV6-6 and J is TRBJ2-5; D is possibly TRBD2 (5 bases). The J call may be mistaken, given a closer DNA end match to TRBJ2-7. The CDR3 extends over 14 amino acids. The V gene's germline CDR1 is MNHNY and CDR2 SVGAGI (reference sequence). The CDR3 DNA reads TGTGCCAGCAGCGCTAGCCAGAGCTCCTACGAGCAGTACTTC. Encoded protein: CASSASQSSYEQYF.